The sequence of this TCR beta chain was determined in a study of shared clonotypes between healthy human individuals. Findings and limits, study-wide: There were few donors, and this limited the genetic and exposure-history diversity represented.

Deep-level running was used for the assay. The material for each subset, its genomic DNA, was split evenly across several immunoSEQ plates. Data came from immunoSEQ multiplex PCR; TCRdb stores just in-frame clones and leaves some out. The data hold hundreds of thousands of clones, with 79% observed a single time. V trimming: 5 bases; J trimming: 4 bases; junction bases outside the gene matches: 4. Germline CDR1 and CDR2: MDHEN and SYDVKM. The CDR3 length is 13 residues. Comment on this clone: Its antigen remains unknown.

Extraction of genomic DNA in unsorted samples used about 90 million PBMCs. Sequences were obtained from PBMCs. V and J are TRBV28 and TRBJ2-7, with TRBD1 identical over 8 bases. The receptor was isolated from a woman in her thirties or forties in good health. Some clones in this sample may be carry-over from other donors' samples. CDR3 DNA: TGTGCCAGCAGTAGGACAGGGAGGTACGAGCAGTACTTC. Translated, it gives CASSRTGRYEQYF.